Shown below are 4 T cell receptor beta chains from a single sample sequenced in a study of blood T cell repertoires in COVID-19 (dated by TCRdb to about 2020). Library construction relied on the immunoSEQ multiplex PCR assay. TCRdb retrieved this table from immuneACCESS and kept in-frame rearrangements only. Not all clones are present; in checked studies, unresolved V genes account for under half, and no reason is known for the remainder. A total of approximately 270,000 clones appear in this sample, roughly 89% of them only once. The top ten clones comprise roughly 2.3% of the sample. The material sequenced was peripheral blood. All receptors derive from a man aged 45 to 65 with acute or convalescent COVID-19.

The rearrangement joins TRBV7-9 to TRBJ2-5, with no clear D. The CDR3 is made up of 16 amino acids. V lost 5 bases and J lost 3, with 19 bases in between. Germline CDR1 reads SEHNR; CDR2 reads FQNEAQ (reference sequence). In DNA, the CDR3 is TGTGCCAGCAGCAAAGACGGGTCTCAAAGTAAAGAGACCCAGTACTTC. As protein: CASSKDGSQSKETQYF.

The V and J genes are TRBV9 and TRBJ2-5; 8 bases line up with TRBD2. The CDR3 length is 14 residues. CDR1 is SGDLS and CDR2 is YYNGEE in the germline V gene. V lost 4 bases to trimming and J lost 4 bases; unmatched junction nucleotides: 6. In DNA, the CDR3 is TGTGCCAGCAGCTATACTAGCGGCCTAGAGACCCAGTACTTC. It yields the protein CASSYTSGLETQYF.

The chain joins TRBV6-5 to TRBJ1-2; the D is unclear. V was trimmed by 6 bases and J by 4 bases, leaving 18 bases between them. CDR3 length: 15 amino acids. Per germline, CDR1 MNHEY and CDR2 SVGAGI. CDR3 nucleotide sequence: TGTGCCAGCAGACCTAGCGTTTTGGGATCCTATGGCTACACCTTC. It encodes CASRPSVLGSYGYTF.

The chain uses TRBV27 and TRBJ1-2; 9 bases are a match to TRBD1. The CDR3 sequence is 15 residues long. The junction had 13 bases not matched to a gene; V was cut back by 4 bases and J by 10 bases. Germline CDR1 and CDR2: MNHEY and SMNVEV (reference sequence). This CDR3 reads CASSSLGTGPIVYTF. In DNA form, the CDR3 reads TGTGCCAGCAGTTCCCTCGGGACAGGGCCTATCGTCTACACCTTC.